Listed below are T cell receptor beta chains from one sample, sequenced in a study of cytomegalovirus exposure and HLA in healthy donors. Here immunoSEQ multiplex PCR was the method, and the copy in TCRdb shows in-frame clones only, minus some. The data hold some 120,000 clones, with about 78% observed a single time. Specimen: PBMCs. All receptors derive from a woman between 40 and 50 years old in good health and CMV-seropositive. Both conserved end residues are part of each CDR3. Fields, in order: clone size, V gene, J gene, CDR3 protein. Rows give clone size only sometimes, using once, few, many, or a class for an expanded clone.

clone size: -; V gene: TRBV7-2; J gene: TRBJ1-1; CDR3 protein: CASSLQGQVNTEAFF
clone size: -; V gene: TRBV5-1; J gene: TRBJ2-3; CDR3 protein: CASSAGLAGSNGTQYF
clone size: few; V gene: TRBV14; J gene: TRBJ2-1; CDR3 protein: CASSHLAGGHYNEQFF
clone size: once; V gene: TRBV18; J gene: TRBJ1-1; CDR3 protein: CASSPSTGNTEAFF
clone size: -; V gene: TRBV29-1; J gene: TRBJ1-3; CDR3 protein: CSVATDSGNTIYF
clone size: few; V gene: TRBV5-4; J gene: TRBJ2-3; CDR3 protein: CASSFGGGRRTDTQYF
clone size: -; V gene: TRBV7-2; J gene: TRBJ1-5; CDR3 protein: CASSLAGRSTQHF
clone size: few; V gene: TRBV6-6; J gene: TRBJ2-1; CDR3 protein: CASRREDWEQFF
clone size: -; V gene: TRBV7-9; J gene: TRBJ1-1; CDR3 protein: CASSPETGYATEAFF
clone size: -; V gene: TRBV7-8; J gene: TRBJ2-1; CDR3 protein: CASSSGLGPNEQFF
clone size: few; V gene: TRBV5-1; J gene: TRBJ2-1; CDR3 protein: CASSSYSGGAVDEQFF
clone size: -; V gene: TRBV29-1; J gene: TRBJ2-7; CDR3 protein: CSVTGGPYEQYF
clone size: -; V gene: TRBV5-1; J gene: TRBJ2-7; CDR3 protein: CASSFGGGFDEQYF
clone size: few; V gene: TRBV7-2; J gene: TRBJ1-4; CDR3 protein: CASSLTGSLNEKLFF
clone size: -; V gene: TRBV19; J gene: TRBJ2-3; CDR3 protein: CASRLAVLDTQYF
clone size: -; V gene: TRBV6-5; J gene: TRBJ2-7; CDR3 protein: CASSNGDSSYEQYF
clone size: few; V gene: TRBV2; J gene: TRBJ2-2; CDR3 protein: CASGGQFTGELFF
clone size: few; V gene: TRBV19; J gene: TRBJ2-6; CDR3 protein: CASSVVTGMANVLTF
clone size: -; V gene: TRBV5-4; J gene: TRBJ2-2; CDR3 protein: CASSSEPPGQNTGELFF
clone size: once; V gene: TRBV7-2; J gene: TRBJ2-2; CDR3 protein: CASSRGGSNTGELFF
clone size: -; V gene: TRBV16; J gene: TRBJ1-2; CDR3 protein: CASSQTGDYGYTF
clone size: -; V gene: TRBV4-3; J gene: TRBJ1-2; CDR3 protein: CASSQDHTGGNYGYTF
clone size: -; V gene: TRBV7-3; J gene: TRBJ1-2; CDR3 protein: CASSSAGGPAYGYTF
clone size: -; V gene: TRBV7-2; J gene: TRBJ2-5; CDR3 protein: CASSRDRGGQETQYF
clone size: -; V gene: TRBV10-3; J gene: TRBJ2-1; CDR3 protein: CAISGWTGYSYNEQFF
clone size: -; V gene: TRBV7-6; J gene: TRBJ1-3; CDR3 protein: CASSSGTGGGNTIYF
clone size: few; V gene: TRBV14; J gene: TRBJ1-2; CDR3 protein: CASSRDKDYGYTF